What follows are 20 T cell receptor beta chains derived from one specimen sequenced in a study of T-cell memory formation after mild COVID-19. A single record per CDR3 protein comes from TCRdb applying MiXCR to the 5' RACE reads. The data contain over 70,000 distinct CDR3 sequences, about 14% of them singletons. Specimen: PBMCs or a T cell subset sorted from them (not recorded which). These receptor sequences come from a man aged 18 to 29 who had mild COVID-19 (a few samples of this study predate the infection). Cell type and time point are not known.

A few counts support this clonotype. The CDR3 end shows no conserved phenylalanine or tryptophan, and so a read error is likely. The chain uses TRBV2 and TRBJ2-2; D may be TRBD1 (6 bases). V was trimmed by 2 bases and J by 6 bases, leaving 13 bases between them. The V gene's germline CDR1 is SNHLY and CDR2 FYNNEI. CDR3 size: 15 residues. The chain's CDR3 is CASSESHRVSGELFV. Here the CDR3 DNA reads TGTGCCAGCAGTGAATCACACAGGGTATCCGGGGAGCTGTTTGTT.

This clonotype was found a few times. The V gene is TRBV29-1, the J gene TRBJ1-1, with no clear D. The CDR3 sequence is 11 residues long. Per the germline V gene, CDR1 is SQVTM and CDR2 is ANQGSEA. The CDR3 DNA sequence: TGCTGCCTAAATGACCGAGGGAAAGCTTTCTTT. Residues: CCLNDRGKAFF.

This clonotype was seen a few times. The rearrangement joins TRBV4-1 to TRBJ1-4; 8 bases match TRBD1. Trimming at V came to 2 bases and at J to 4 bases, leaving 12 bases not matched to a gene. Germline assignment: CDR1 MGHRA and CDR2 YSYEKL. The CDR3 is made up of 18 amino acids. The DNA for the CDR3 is TGCGCCAGCAGCCAACTGGACTCAGGGGGCTGGGATAATGAAAAACTGTTTTTT. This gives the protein CASSQLDSGGWDNEKLFF.

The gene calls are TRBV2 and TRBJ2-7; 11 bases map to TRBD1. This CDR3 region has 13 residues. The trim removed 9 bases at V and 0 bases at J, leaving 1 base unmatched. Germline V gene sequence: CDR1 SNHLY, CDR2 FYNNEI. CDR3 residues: CARGQGASYEQYF. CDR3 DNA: TGTGCCAGAGGACAGGGGGCCTCCTACGAGCAGTACTTC.

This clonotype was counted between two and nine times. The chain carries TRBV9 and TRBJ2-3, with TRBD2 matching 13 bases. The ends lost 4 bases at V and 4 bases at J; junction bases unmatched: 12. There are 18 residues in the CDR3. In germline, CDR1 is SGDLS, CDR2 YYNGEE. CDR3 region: CASSSGLAGAQVADTQYF. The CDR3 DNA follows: TGTGCCAGCAGCTCAGGACTAGCGGGGGCCCAAGTCGCAGATACGCAGTATTTT.

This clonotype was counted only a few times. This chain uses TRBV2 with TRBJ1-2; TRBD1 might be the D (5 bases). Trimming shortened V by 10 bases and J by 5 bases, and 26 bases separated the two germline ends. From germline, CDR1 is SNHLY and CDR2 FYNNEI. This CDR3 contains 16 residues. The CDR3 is CANIPRDGMAGYGYTF. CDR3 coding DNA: TGTGCCAACATCCCCCGGGACGGGATGGCAGGTTATGGCTACACCTTC.

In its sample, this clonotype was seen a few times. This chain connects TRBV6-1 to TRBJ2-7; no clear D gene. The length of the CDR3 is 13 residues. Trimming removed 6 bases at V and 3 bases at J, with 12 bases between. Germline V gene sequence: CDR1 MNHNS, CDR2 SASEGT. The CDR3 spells CASSLLEIYEQYV. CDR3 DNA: TGTGCCAGCAGCCTGCTTGAAATCTACGAGCAGTACGTC.

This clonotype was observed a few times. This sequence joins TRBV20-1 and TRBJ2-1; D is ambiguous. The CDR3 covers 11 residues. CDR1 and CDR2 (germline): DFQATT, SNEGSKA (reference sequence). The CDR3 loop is CLVQPYNEQFF. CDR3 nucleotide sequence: TGCTTGGTACAGCCCTACAATGAGCAGTTCTTC.

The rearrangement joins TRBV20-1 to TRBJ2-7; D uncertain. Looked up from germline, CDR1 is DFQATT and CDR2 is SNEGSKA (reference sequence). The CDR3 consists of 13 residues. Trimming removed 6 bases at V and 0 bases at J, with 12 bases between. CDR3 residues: CSAVAPNSYEQYF. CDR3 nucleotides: TGCAGTGCGGTAGCCCCCAACTCCTACGAGCAGTACTTC.

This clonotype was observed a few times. CDR3 loop: CASSQDDIGRGEETQYF. CDR3 bases: TGTGCCAGCAGCCAAGATGATATAGGGCGGGGGGAGGAGACCCAGTACTTC. V usage is TRBV4-2 and J usage is TRBJ2-5; 8 bases are shared with TRBD2. Germline V gives CDR1 LGHNA, CDR2 YNFKEQ. The junction had 11 bases not matched to a gene; V was cut back by 0 bases and J by 5 bases. The CDR3 is 17 residues long.

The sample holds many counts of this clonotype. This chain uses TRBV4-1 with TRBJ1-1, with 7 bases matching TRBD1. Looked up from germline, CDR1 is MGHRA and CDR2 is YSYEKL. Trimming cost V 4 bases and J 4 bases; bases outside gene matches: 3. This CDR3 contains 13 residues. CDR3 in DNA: TGCGCCAGCAGCCCTACAGGGGCCACTGAAGCTTTCTTT. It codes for CASSPTGATEAFF.

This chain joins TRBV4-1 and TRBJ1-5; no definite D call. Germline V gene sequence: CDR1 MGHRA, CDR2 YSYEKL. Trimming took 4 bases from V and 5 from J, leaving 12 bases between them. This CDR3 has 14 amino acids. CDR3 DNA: TGCGCCAGCAGCCCCCGGACCCGATATCAGCCCCAGCATTTT. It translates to CASSPRTRYQPQHF.

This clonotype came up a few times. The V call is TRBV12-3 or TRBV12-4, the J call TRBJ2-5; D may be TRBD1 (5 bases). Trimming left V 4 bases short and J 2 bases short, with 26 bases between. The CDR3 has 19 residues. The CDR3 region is CASSSSPRQSLYQQETQYF. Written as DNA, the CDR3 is TGTGCCAGCAGTTCCAGTCCGAGACAGAGCCTCTATCAGCAAGAGACCCAGTACTTC.

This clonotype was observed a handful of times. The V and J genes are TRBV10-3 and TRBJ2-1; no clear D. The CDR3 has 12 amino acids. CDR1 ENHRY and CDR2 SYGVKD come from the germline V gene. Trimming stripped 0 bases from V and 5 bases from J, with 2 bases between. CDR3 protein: CAISESNNEQFF. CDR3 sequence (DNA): TGTGCCATCAGTGAGTCAAACAATGAGCAGTTCTTC.

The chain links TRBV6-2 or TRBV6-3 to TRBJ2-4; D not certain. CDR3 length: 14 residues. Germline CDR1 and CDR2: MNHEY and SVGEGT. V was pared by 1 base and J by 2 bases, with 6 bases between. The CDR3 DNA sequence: TGTGCCAGCAGTTACTTGGGTTCCAAAAACATTCAGTACTTC. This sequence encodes CASSYLGSKNIQYF.

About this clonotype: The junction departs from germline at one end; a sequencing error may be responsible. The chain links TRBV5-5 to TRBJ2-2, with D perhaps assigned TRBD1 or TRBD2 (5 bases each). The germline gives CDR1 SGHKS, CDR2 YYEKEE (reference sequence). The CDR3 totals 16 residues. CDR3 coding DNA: TGTGCCAGCAGCTTGCTAGGACAAACGAACACCGGGGAGATGTTTTTT. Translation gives CASSLLGQTNTGEMFF.

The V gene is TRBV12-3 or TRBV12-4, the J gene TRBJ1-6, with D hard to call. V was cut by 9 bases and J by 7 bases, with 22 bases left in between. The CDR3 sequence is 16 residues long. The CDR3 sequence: CASSIRVSLENSPLHF. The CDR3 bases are TGTGCCAGTTCCATACGGGTGTCCTTGGAGAATTCACCCCTCCACTTT.

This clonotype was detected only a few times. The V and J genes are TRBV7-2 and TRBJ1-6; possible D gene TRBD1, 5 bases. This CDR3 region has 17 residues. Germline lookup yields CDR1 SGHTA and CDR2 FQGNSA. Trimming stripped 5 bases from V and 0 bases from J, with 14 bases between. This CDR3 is CASSQGPAGSYNSPLHF. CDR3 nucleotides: TGTGCCAGCAGCCAGGGACCGGCGGGCTCCTATAATTCACCCCTCCACTTT.

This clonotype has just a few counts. CDR3 residues: CASSPLWGARVDEQFF. CDR3 DNA sequence: TGCGCCAGCAGCCCATTGTGGGGGGCGAGGGTCGATGAGCAGTTCTTC. This rearrangement joins TRBV4-1 to TRBJ2-1, with D possibly called TRBD1 or TRBD2 (6 bases each). The CDR3 has 16 amino acids. The ends were cut back, 4 bases at V and 8 bases at J, with 21 bases in the middle. The germline gives CDR1 MGHRA, CDR2 YSYEKL.

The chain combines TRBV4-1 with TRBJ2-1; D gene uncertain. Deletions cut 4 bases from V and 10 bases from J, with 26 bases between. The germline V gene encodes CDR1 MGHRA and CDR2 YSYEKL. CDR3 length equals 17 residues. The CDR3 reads CASSPALWVQPSREQFF. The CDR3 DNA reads TGCGCCAGCAGCCCCGCCTTATGGGTCCAACCCTCACGGGAGCAGTTCTTC.